The 23 T cell receptor beta chains reported below all come from one sample, sequenced in a study of neoadjuvant anti-PD-1 for oral cavity cancer. Assay used: immunoSEQ multiplex PCR; TCRdb lists only in-frame clones, some missing. The sample has 55,000 to 75,000 clones; more than 60% are singletons. Source: PBMCs, taken before nivolumab (anti-PD-1) treatment. Receptor source: a person between 40 and 85 years old with oral cavity squamous cell carcinoma.

The genes are TRBV5-4 and TRBJ1-2; 10 bases match TRBD1. Germline V CDR1 and CDR2: SGHNT, YYREEE (reference sequence). This CDR3 has 16 amino acids. Trimming removed 0 bases from V and 5 bases from J; junction bases left unmatched: 7. The CDR3 nucleotides are TGTGCCAGCAGCTTGGGGGACAGGGGAGGGGTTTATGGCTACACCTTC. This gives the protein CASSLGDRGGVYGYTF.

The V call is TRBV7-7, the J call TRBJ1-6; tentatively, D is TRBD1 (5 bases). The CDR3 length is 14 residues. The V end lost 1 base, the J end lost 6 bases, and 7 bases lay between the germline ends. Germline CDR1 SSHAT, CDR2 FNYEAQ (reference sequence). The CDR3 DNA follows: TGTGCCAGCAGCTTAGAGGGACGTAATTCACCCCTCCACTTT. Translated: CASSLEGRNSPLHF.

The rearrangement joins TRBV6-1 to TRBJ2-7; unclear D gene. Trimming stripped 5 bases from V and 10 bases from J, with 3 bases between. Germline V CDR1 and CDR2: MNHNS, SASEGT. The CDR3 has 8 amino acids. In nucleotides, the CDR3 is TGTGCCAGCAGTTATCAGTACTTC. Translated: CASSYQYF.

The chain uses TRBV5-1 and TRBJ1-1; D might be TRBD1 (6 bases). The CDR3 consists of 14 residues. Germline loops: CDR1 SGHRS, CDR2 YFSETQ. Trimming left V 1 base short and J 6 bases short, with 13 bases between. The CDR3 protein is CASSLSTGLAEAFF. DNA of the CDR3: TGCGCCAGCAGCTTGAGTACAGGGCTCGCTGAAGCTTTCTTT.

This sequence joins TRBV6-4 and TRBJ1-2, with a possible D match to TRBD1 (5 bases). The CDR3 contains 15 residues. Trimming took 0 bases from V and 7 from J, leaving 15 bases between them. The germline gives CDR1 MRHNA, CDR2 SNTAGT. In DNA form, the CDR3 reads TGTGCCAGCAGTGACTCGAAGCTGGGGCAGGGTGGCTACACCTTC. Its translation: CASSDSKLGQGGYTF.

This clone appeared once. This rearrangement joins TRBV11-2 to TRBJ2-3; a possible D gene is TRBD2 (5 bases). The germline CDR1 and CDR2 sequences are SGHAT and FQNNGV. The CDR3 loop spans 14 amino acids. The germline V and J ends were trimmed by 2 bases and 3 bases, with 9 bases remaining between them. CDR3 in DNA: TGTGCCAGCAGCTTAAGCGGAAATACAGATACGCAGTATTTT. It is translated as CASSLSGNTDTQYF.

The chain has TRBV11-2 and TRBJ1-5, with 7 bases aligning to TRBD1. The CDR3 spans 14 residues. The germline V gene encodes CDR1 SGHAT and CDR2 FQNNGV. V was pared by 5 bases and J by 4 bases, with 5 bases of the junction left unmatched. CDR3 bases: TGTGCCAGCAGCCCGCTGACAGGGAATCAGCCCCAGCATTTT. It encodes CASSPLTGNQPQHF.

In nucleotides, the CDR3 is TGTGCCAGCAGCTACGGGGGTCGGTTGGACAATGAGCAGTTCTTC. This sequence encodes CASSYGGRLDNEQFF. The genes are TRBV13 and TRBJ2-1; weak D call: TRBD2 (6 bases). Germline CDR1 PRHDT, CDR2 FYEKMQ (reference sequence). The CDR3 sequence is 15 residues long. V dropped 4 bases and J dropped 5 bases, with 15 bases sitting between them. The full variable domain, its missing parts supplied by reference TRBV13 and TRBJ2-1, is AAGVIQSPRHLIKEKRETATLKCYPIPRHDTVYWYQQGPGQDPQFLISFYEKMQSDKGSIPDRFSAQQFSDYHSELNMSSLELGDSALYFCASSYGGRLDNEQFFGPGTRLTVL.

This chain links TRBV1 with TRBJ1-5; the DNA was not compared with TRBD1, the D call given in the table. TRBV1 is a pseudogene segment. The CDR3 loop spans 20 amino acids. CDR3 in amino acids: CTSSQERLLGTALGNQPQHF. CDR3 nucleotides: TGCACCAGCAGCCAAGAGCGTCTACTCGGGACAGCCCTTGGCAATCAGCCCCAGCATTTT.

The chain combines TRBV7-8 with TRBJ1-1; D uncertain. Germline CDR1 reads SGHVS; CDR2 reads FQNEAQ. The length of the CDR3 is 13 residues. The V end was cut by 1 base, the J end by 1 base, with 4 bases between. The CDR3 DNA sequence: TGTGCCAGCAGCTTAGGGGCGAACACTGAAGCTTTCTTT. It yields the protein CASSLGANTEAFF.

The gene calls are TRBV15 and TRBJ1-1; D might be TRBD1 (6 bases). This CDR3 comprises 14 residues. Trimming shortened V by 5 bases and J by 5 bases, and 15 bases separated the two germline ends. Germline CDR1 and CDR2: LNHNV and YYDKDF (reference sequence). The chain's CDR3 is CATSVGGAVTEAFF. DNA of the CDR3: TGTGCCACCAGCGTCGGGGGGGCTGTAACTGAAGCTTTCTTT.

The J gene is TRBJ2-7, the V gene TRBV28, with 10 bases fitting TRBD1. The CDR3 spans 15 residues. The V segment lost 8 bases and the J segment 5 bases; nucleotides outside the gene matches: 12. CDR1 and CDR2 (germline): MDHEN, SYDVKM. This chain's CDR3 is CASGDTGTGAHEQYF. Here the CDR3 DNA reads TGTGCCAGCGGCGATACCGGGACAGGGGCTCACGAGCAGTACTTC.

This clone was observed once. This chain links TRBV28 with TRBJ1-1, with a weak D call TRBD1 (6 bases). This CDR3 has 15 amino acids. CDR1 is MDHEN, CDR2 SYDVKM, per germline. V lost 4 bases and J lost 2, with 14 bases in between. CDR3: CASSSSRGGNTEAFF. The CDR3, as DNA: TGTGCCAGCAGTTCGTCCAGGGGAGGCAACACTGAAGCTTTCTTT.

This chain's CDR3 is CASSFRQGSNSPLHF. In nucleotides, the CDR3 is TGTGCCAGCAGCTTCAGACAGGGGAGTAATTCACCCCTCCACTTT. The chain links TRBV5-8 to TRBJ1-6; 8 positions agree with TRBD1. Germline CDR1 reads SGHTS; CDR2 reads YDEGEE. The CDR3 totals 15 residues. V dropped 2 bases and J dropped 6; count of bases not matched to a gene: 4.

CDR3 sequence reads: CATSRANSNQPQHF. CDR3 nucleotide sequence: TGTGCCACCAGCAGAGCAAATAGCAATCAGCCCCAGCATTTT. This sequence joins TRBV15 and TRBJ1-5; D not certain. The germline V gene has CDR1 LNHNV and CDR2 YYDKDF (reference sequence). The CDR3 runs to 14 residues. Trimming stripped 1 base from V and 0 bases from J, with 4 bases between.

The V call is TRBV4-2, the J call TRBJ1-2; D perhaps matches TRBD1 (5 bases). This CDR3 spans 13 amino acids. In germline, CDR1 is LGHNA, CDR2 YNFKEQ. Trimming cost V 1 base and J 8 bases, with 11 bases left between them. In nucleotides, the CDR3 is TGTGCCAGCAGCCAAGGGGGACCTCGCGGCTACACCTTC. Protein product: CASSQGGPRGYTF.

On this clone itself: In the same sample, other DNA sequences code for this CDR3. V gene TRBV6-4 combines with J gene TRBJ1-1; no clear D. CDR1 and CDR2 (germline): MRHNA, SNTAGT. The V end was cut by 2 bases, the J end by 1 base, with 5 bases between. This CDR3 region has 13 residues. CDR3 nucleotide sequence: TGTGCCAGCAGTGACCGGCGGAACACTGAAGCTTTCTTT. It encodes CASSDRRNTEAFF.

The CDR3 region has the DNA TGTGCCAGCAGCGTAGAGGGAAACTTTAAAGATACGCAGTATTTT. It is translated as CASSVEGNFKDTQYF. The rearrangement links TRBV9 to TRBJ2-3; D gene ambiguous. With 0 bases removed from V and 5 bases from J, the gap between germline ends came to 13 bases. This CDR3 contains 15 residues. Germline CDR1 and CDR2: SGDLS and YYNGEE.

This chain joins TRBV19 and TRBJ2-7, with 7 bases matching TRBD1. Per germline, CDR1 LNHDA and CDR2 SQIVND (reference sequence). Unmatched junction bases numbered 8, after V lost 3 bases and J lost 6 bases. The CDR3 loop spans 14 amino acids. The CDR3 is CASSMTRGIVEQYF. DNA of the CDR3: TGTGCCAGTAGTATGACCAGGGGGATCGTCGAGCAGTACTTC.

The genes are TRBV5-1 and TRBJ1-5; D is unresolved. The CDR3 extends over 14 amino acids. From germline, CDR1 is SGHRS and CDR2 YFSETQ. The V and J ends lost 2 bases and 6 bases respectively, with 12 bases between them. DNA of the CDR3: TGCGCCAGCAGCTTAGCAGGCCCAGGTCAGCCCCAGCATTTT. It is translated as CASSLAGPGQPQHF. Combining the CDR3 with reference TRBV5-1 and TRBJ1-5 gives the whole variable domain KAGVTQTPRYLIKTRGQQVTLSCSPISGHRSVSWYQQTPGQGLQFLFEYFSETQRNKGNFPGRFSGRQFSNSRSEMNVSTLELGDSALYLCASSLAGPGQPQHFGDGTRLSIL.

This clone is deemed medium-sized. This rearrangement joins TRBV5-1 to TRBJ2-2, with TRBD1 identical over 9 bases. The ends lost 3 bases at V and 7 bases at J; junction bases unmatched: 7. The CDR3 is made up of 15 amino acids. CDR1 SGHRS and CDR2 YFSETQ come from the germline V gene. CDR3: CASSSRDRANGELFF. DNA for the CDR3: TGCGCCAGCAGCTCCCGGGACAGGGCTAACGGGGAGCTGTTTTTT.

The chain combines TRBV28 with TRBJ2-5; D might be TRBD2 (6 bases). Trimming stripped 4 bases from V and 5 bases from J, with 11 bases between. The CDR3 is 13 residues long. The germline V gene has CDR1 MDHEN and CDR2 SYDVKM. CDR3 amino acids: CASSWEVLETQYF. The CDR3 nucleotides read TGTGCCAGCAGTTGGGAGGTTCTTGAGACCCAGTACTTC.

This chain links TRBV15 with TRBJ2-7; maybe TRBD1 (7 bases). Germline CDR1 reads LNHNV; CDR2 reads YYDKDF (reference sequence). V lost 1 base and J 2 bases, leaving 15 bases between the germline ends. The CDR3 has 16 amino acids. The CDR3: CATSRGGGQGAYEQYF. The DNA of the CDR3 is TGTGCCACCAGCAGAGGGGGAGGTCAGGGGGCCTACGAGCAGTACTTC.